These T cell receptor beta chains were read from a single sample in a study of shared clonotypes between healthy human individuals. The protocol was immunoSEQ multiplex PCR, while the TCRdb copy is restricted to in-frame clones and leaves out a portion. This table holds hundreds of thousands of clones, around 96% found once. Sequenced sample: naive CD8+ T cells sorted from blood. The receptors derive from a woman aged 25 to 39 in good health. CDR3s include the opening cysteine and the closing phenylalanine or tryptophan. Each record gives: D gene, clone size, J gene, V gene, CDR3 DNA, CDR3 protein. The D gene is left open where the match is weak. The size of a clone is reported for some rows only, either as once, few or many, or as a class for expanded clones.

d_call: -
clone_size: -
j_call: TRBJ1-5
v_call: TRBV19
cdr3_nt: TGTGCCAGTAGTATAGTTCCTAGCAATCAGCCCCAGCATTTT
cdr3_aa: CASSIVPSNQPQHF

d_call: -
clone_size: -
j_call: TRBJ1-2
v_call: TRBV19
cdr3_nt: TGTGCCAGTAGTGGGTGGACGGCCGGGGCTGGCTACACCTTC
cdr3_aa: CASSGWTAGAGYTF

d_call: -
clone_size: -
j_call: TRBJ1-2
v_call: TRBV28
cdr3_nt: TGTGCCAGCAGTCCACCCCTCGAAGCCCACTATGGCTACACCTTC
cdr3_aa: CASSPPLEAHYGYTF

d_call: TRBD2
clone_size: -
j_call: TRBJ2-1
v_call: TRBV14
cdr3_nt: TGTGCCAGCAGCCTCCTAGCGGGAGAAGGTAATGAGCAGTTCTTC
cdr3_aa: CASSLLAGEGNEQFF

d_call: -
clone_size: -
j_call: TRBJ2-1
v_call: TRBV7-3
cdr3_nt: TGTGCCAGCAGCTTATCAGGGAGTAGCAATGAGCAGTTCTTC
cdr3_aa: CASSLSGSSNEQFF

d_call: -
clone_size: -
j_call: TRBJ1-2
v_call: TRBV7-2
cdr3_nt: TGTGCCAGCAGCTTAGGGTTGATAAATGGCTACACCTTC
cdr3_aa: CASSLGLINGYTF

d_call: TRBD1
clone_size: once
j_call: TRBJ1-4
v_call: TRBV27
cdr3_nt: TGTGCCAGCAGCAGGGGGACTAATGAAAAACTGTTTTTT
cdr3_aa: CASSRGTNEKLFF

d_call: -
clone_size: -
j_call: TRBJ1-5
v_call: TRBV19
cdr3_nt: TGTGCCAGTAGGGCCGGCGATTATAGCAATCAGCCCCAGCATTTT
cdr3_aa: CASRAGDYSNQPQHF

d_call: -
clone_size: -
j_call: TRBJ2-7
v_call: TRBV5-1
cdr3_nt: TGCGCCAGCAGTTTAGGGGAGTTAACCTACGAGCAGTACTTC
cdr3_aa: CASSLGELTYEQYF

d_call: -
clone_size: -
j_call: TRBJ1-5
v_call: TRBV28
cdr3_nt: TGTGCCAGCAGTTTATTTATCGGGGGGTTCGGCAGCAAGTATAGCAATCAGCCCCAGCATTTT
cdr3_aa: CASSLFIGGFGSKYSNQPQHF

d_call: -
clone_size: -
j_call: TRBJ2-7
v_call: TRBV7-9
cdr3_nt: TGTGCCAGCAGCCTAATGGGTGAGCAGTACTTC
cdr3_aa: CASSLMGEQYF

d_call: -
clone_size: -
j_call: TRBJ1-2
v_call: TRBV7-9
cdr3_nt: TGTGCCAGCAGCCCGGGACAACCAAACTATGGCTACACCTTC
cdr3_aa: CASSPGQPNYGYTF

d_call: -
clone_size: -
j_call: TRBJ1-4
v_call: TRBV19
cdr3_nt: TGTGCCAGTAGTATCCTAGGGAAGTGGTCTAATGAAAAACTGTTTTTT
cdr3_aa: CASSILGKWSNEKLFF

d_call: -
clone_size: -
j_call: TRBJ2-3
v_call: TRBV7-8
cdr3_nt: TGTGCCAGCAGCCTCGGTGGCACGGACACAGATACGCAGTATTTT
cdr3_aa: CASSLGGTDTDTQYF

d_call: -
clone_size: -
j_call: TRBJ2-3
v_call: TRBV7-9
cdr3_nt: TGTGCCAGCAGCCAGAGGAGCACAGATACGCAGTATTTT
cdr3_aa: CASSQRSTDTQYF